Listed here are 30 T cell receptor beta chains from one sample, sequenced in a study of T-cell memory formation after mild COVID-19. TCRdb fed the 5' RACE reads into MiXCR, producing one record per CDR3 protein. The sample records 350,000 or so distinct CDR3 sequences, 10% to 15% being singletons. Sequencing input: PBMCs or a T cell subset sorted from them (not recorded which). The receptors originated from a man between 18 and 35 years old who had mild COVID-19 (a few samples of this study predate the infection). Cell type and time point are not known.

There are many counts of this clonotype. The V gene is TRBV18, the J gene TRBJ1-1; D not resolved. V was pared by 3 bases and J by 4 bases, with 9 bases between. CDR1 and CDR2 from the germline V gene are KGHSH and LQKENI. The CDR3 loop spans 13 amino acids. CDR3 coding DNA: TGTGCCAGCTCACCGGGCAGAGGCACTGAAGCTTTCTTT. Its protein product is CASSPGRGTEAFF.

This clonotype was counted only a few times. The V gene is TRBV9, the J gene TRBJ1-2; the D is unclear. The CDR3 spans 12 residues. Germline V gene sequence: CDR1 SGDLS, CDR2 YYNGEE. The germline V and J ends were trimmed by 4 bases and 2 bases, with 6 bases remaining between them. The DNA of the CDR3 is TGTGCCAGCAGCCCCATGAACTATGGCTACACCTTC. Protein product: CASSPMNYGYTF.

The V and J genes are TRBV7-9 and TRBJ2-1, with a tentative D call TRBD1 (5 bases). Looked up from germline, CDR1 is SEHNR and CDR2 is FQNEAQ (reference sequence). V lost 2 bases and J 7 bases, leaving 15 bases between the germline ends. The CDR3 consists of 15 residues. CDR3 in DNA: TGTGCCAGCAGCTTACGGGCGGCAGGGAAGAATGAGCAGTTCTTC. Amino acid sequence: CASSLRAAGKNEQFF.

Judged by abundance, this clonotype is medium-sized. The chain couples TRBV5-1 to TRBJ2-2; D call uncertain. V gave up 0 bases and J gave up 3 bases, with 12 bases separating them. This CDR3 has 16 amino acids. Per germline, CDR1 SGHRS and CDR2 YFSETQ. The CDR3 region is CASSLAVGAYTGELFF. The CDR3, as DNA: TGCGCCAGCAGCTTGGCGGTTGGAGCCTACACCGGGGAGCTGTTTTTT.

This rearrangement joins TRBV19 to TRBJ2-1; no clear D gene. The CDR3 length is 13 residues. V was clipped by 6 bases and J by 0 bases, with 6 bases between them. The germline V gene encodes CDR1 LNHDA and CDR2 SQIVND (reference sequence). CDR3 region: CASRDLSYNEQFF. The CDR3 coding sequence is TGTGCCAGTAGGGACCTCTCCTACAATGAGCAGTTCTTC.

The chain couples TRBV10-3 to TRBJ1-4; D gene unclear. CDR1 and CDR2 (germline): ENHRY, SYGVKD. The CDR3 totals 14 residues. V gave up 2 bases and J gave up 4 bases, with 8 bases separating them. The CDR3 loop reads CAISEARINEKLFF. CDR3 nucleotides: TGTGCCATCAGTGAGGCAAGGATTAATGAAAAACTGTTTTTT.

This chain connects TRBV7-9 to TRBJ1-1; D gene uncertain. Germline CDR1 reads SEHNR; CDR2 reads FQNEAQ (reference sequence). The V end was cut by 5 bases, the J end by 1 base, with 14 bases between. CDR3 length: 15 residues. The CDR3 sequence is CASSIVLLGNTEAFF. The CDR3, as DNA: TGTGCCAGCAGCATCGTATTACTTGGGAACACTGAAGCTTTCTTT.

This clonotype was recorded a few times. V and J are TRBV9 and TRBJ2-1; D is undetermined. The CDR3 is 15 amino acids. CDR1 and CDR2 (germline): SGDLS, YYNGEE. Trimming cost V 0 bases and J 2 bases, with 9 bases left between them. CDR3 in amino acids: CASSVADATYNEQFF. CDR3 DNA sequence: TGTGCCAGCAGCGTAGCGGACGCTACCTACAATGAGCAGTTCTTC.

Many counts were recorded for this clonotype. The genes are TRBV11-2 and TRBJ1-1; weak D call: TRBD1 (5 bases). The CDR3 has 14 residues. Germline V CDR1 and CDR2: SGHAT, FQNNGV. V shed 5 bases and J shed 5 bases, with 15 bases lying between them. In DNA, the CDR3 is TGTGCCAGCAGCCCGAACGGGGGAGGGACTGAAGCTTTCTTT. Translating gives CASSPNGGGTEAFF. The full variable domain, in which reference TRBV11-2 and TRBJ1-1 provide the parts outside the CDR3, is EAGVAQSPRYKIIEKRQSVAFWCNPISGHATLYWYQQILGQGPKLLIQFQNNGVVDDSQLPKDRFSAERLKGVDSTLKIQPAKLEDSAVYLCASSPNGGGTEAFFGQGTRLTVV.

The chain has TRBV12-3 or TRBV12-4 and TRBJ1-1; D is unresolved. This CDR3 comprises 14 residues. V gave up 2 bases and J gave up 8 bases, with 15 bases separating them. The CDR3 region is CASSLTATTSEAFF. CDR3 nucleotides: TGTGCCAGCAGTTTAACAGCGACAACCTCCGAAGCTTTCTTT.

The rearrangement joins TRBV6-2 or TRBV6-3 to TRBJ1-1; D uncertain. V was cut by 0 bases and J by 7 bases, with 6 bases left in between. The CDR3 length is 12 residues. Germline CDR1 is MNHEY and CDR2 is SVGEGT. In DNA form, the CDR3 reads TGTGCCAGCAGTTACTCTCCACGTGAAGCTTTCTTT. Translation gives CASSYSPREAFF.

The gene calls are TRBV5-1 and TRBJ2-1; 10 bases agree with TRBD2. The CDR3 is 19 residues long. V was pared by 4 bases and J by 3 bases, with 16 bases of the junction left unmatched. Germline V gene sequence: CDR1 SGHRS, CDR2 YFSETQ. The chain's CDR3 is CASSPVGGTSDTHYNEQFF. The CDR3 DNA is TGCGCCAGCAGCCCCGTTGGCGGGACTAGCGACACCCACTACAATGAGCAGTTCTTC.

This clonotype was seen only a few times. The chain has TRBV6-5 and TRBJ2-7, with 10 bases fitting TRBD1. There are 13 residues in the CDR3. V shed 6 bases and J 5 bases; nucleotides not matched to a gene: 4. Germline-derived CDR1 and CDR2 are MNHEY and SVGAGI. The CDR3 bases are TGTGCCAGCAGCCGGGGACAGGGGAACGAGCAGTACTTC. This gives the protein CASSRGQGNEQYF.

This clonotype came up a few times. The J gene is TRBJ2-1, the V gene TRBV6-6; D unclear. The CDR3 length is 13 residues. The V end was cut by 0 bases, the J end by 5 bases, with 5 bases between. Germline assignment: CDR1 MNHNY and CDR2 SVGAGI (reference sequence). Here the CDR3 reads CASSYSQNNEQFF. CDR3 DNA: TGTGCCAGCAGTTACTCGCAGAACAATGAGCAGTTCTTC.

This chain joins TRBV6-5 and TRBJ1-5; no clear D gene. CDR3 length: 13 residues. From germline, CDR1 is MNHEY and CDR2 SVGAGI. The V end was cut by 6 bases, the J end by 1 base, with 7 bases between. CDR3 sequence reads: CASRERSNQPQHF. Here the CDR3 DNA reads TGTGCCAGCAGGGAGAGGAGCAATCAGCCCCAGCATTTT.

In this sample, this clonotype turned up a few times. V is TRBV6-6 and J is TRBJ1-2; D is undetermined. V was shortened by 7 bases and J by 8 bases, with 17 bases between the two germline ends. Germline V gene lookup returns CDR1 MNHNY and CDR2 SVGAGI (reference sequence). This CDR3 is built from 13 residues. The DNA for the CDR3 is TGTGCCAGCATCGAATCCAACTATGGAGGCTACACCTTC. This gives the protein CASIESNYGGYTF.

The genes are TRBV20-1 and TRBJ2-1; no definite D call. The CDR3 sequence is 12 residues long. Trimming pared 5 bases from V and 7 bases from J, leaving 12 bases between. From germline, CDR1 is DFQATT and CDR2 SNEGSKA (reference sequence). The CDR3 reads CSARPLGNEQFF. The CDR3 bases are TGCAGTGCTCGACCCTTGGGTAATGAGCAGTTCTTC.

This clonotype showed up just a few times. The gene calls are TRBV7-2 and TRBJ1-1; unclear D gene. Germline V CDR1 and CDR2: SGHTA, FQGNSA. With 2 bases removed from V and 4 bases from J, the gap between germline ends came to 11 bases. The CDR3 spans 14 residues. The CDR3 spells CASSLRGASTEAFF. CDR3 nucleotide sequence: TGTGCCAGCAGCTTACGGGGTGCGAGCACTGAAGCTTTCTTT.

CDR3: CASSPGDRLTEGYF. CDR3 nucleotide sequence: TGCGCCAGCAGCCCTGGGGACAGGTTGACCGAGGGGTACTTC. V usage is TRBV5-1 and J usage is TRBJ2-7, with 8 bases fitting TRBD1. CDR1 SGHRS and CDR2 YFSETQ come from the germline V gene. The CDR3 covers 14 residues. V was clipped by 4 bases and J by 12 bases; unmatched bases: 15.

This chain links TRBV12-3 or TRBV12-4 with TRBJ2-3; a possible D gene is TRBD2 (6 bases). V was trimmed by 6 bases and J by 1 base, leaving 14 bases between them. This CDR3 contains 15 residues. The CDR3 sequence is CASRLGAGRTDTQYF. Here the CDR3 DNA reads TGTGCCAGCAGGTTGGGAGCGGGCCGCACAGATACGCAGTATTTT.

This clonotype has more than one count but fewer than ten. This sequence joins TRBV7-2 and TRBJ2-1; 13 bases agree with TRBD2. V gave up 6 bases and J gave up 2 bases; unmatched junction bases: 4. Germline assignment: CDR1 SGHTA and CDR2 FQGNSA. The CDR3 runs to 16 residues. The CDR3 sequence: CASRGGLAGTYNEQFF. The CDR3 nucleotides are TGTGCCAGCAGGGGGGGACTAGCGGGAACCTACAATGAGCAGTTCTTC.

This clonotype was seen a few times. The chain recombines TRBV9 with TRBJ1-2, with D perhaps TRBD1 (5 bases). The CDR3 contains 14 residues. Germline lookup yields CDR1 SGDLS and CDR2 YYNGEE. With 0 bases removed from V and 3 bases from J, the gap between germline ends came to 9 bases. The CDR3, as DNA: TGTGCCAGCAGCGTAGATCAGGGCGACTATGGCTACACCTTC. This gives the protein CASSVDQGDYGYTF.

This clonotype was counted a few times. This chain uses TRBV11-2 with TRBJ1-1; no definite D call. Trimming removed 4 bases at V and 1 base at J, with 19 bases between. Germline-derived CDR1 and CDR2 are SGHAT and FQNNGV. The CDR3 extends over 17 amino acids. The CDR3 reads CASSSGLWQARNTEAFF. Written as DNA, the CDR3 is TGTGCCAGCAGCTCCGGACTCTGGCAGGCGAGGAACACTGAAGCTTTCTTT.

The CDR3 region has the DNA TGTGCCAGCAGCTTACCCCCGACAGGGGAGGTCACTGAAGCTTTCTTT. It translates to CASSLPPTGEVTEAFF. The chain combines TRBV7-9 with TRBJ1-1; 8 nucleotides agree with TRBD1. The CDR3 is 16 amino acids. The junction had 9 bases not matched to a gene; V was cut back by 2 bases and J by 4 bases. Per the germline V gene, CDR1 is SEHNR and CDR2 is FQNEAQ (reference sequence).

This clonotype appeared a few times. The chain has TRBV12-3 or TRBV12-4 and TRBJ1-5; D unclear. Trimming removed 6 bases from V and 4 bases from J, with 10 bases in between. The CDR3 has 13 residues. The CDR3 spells CASRETANQPQHF. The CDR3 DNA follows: TGTGCCAGCAGAGAGACGGCGAATCAGCCCCAGCATTTT.

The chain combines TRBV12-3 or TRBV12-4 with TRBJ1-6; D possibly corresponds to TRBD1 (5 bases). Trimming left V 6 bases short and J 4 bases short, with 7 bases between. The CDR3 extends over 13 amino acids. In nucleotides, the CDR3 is TGTGCCAGCAGACAGGAATATAATTCACCCCTCCACTTT. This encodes CASRQEYNSPLHF.

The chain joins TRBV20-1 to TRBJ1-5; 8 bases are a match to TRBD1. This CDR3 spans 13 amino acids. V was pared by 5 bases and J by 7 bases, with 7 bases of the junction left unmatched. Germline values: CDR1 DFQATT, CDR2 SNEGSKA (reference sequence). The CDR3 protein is CSASGGAGQPQHF. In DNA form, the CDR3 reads TGCAGTGCTTCAGGGGGCGCGGGACAGCCCCAGCATTTT.

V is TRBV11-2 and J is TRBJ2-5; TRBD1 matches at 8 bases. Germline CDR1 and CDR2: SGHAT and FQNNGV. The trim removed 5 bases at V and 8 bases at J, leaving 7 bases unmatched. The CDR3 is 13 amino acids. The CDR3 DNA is TGTGCCAGCAGCACAACGGACAGGGAAACCCAGTACTTC. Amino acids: CASSTTDRETQYF.

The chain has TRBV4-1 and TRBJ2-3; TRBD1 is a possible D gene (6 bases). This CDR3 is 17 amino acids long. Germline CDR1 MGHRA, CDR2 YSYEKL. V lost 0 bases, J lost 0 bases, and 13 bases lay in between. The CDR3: CASSQDPPGTSTDTQYF. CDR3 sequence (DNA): TGCGCCAGCAGCCAAGACCCGCCCGGGACAAGCACAGATACGCAGTATTTT.

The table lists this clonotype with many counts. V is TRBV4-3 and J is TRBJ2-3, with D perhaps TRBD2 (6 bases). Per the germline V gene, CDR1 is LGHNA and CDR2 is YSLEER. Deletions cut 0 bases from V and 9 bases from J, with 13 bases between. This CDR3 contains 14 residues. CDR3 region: CASSQDLGLATQYF. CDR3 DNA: TGCGCCAGCAGCCAAGATCTGGGCCTAGCGACGCAGTATTTT.